The 30 T cell receptor beta chains listed next were all sequenced from one sample in a study of blood T cell repertoires in COVID-19 (TCRdb year 2020). The protocol used for the library was the immunoSEQ multiplex PCR assay. TCRdb provides this immuneACCESS table in a form limited to in-frame rearrangements. Some clones are lacking; in checked studies, under half of them reflect an unresolved V gene, and why the rest are absent is not known. Within this sample are about 51,000 clones, with around nine tenths of them counted one time only. The leading ten clones occupy around 1.4% of the sample. The sample consisted of peripheral blood. All receptors derive from a man aged 55-75 years with acute or convalescent COVID-19.

The chain joins TRBV11-2 to TRBJ1-3, with D perhaps matching TRBD1 (6 bases). The length of the CDR3 is 16 residues. The germline CDR1 and CDR2 sequences are SGHAT and FQNNGV. V was pared by 4 bases and J by 0 bases, with 13 bases between. The CDR3 is CASSSGVPTSGNTIYF. The CDR3 DNA sequence: TGTGCCAGCAGCTCAGGGGTACCCACCTCTGGAAACACCATATATTTT.

V is TRBV18 and J is TRBJ1-3, with D uncertain. Trimming shortened V by 1 base and J by 1 base, and 8 bases separated the two germline ends. Germline V CDR1 and CDR2: KGHSH, LQKENI. The CDR3 is made up of 15 amino acids. For the CDR3, the DNA is TGTGCCAGCTCACCACGCGCGGAGTCTGGAAACACCATATATTTT. This encodes CASSPRAESGNTIYF.

V and J are TRBV7-2 and TRBJ1-1, with D unresolved. V shed 1 base and J shed 4 bases, with 10 bases lying between them. Per germline, CDR1 SGHTA and CDR2 FQGNSA. This CDR3 is built from 14 residues. The CDR3 DNA is TGTGCCAGCAGCTTAGGGTTTGGAGGCACTGAAGCTTTCTTT. Translated, it gives CASSLGFGGTEAFF. Filled out from reference TRBV7-2 and TRBJ1-1, the complete variable domain reads GAGVSQSPSNKVTEKGKDVELRCDPISGHTALYWYRQSLGQGLEFLIYFQGNSAPDKSGLPSDRFSAERTGGSVSTLTIQRTQQEDSAVYLCASSLGFGGTEAFFGQGTRLTVV.

The chain combines TRBV27 with TRBJ1-5, with D uncertain. The germline V gene encodes CDR1 MNHEY and CDR2 SMNVEV (reference sequence). There are 13 residues in the CDR3. V was pared by 4 bases and J by 2 bases, with 6 bases between. The chain's CDR3 is CASSYGGNQPQHF. In nucleotides, the CDR3 is TGTGCCAGCAGTTACGGGGGCAATCAGCCCCAGCATTTT.

This chain connects TRBV9 to TRBJ2-1; no definite D call. Trimming stripped 3 bases from V and 0 bases from J, with 10 bases between. CDR1 and CDR2 (germline): SGDLS, YYNGEE. CDR3 length: 15 residues. The CDR3 reads CASSGGDSSYNEQFF. DNA for the CDR3: TGTGCCAGCAGCGGAGGTGATAGCTCCTACAATGAGCAGTTCTTC.

This clone is a singleton in its sample. The chain recombines TRBV7-9 with TRBJ1-1; 7 bases line up with TRBD1. Germline V gene lookup returns CDR1 SEHNR and CDR2 FQNEAQ (reference sequence). Unmatched junction bases numbered 7, after V lost 5 bases and J lost 4 bases. The CDR3 consists of 14 residues. CDR3 coding DNA: TGTGCCAGCAGCAACCAACAGGGGAGCACTGAAGCTTTCTTT. Translating it yields CASSNQQGSTEAFF.

The chain has TRBV18 and TRBJ2-7, with D possibly TRBD1 on 5 matching bases. There are 13 residues in the CDR3. Germline loops: CDR1 KGHSH, CDR2 LQKENI. Trimming stripped 3 bases from V and 3 bases from J, with 9 bases between. In nucleotides, the CDR3 is TGTGCCAGCTCACCCGACAGAATCTACGAGCAGTACTTC. This sequence encodes CASSPDRIYEQYF. The complete variable domain, with remaining parts taken from reference TRBV18 and TRBJ2-7, reads NAGVMQNPRHLVRRRGQEARLRCSPMKGHSHVYWYRQLPEEGLKFMVYLQKENIIDESGMPKERFSAEFPKEGPSILRIQQVVRGDSAAYFCASSPDRIYEQYFGPGTRLTVT.

This chain uses TRBV9 with TRBJ2-2; 9 positions match TRBD2. The CDR3 consists of 15 residues. The J segment lost 7 bases and the V segment lost 0 bases, leaving 4 bases of the junction unmatched. The germline V gene has CDR1 SGDLS and CDR2 YYNGEE. The CDR3 sequence: CASSVAPAGGGELFF. Here the CDR3 DNA reads TGTGCCAGCAGCGTAGCCCCAGCGGGGGGCGGGGAGCTGTTTTTT.

This clone has just a few counts. V is TRBV15 and J is TRBJ1-1; weak D call: TRBD1 (5 bases). The CDR3 consists of 13 residues. In germline, CDR1 is LNHNV, CDR2 YYDKDF (reference sequence). V shed 0 bases and J shed 6 bases, with 8 bases lying between them. CDR3 protein: CATSREGDSEAFF. For the CDR3, the DNA is TGTGCCACCAGCAGAGAGGGGGACTCTGAAGCTTTCTTT.

The genes are TRBV19 and TRBJ2-1; D may be TRBD2 (5 bases). CDR1 and CDR2 (germline): LNHDA, SQIVND (reference sequence). The CDR3 contains 13 residues. Trimming stripped 5 bases from V and 6 bases from J, with 11 bases between. This CDR3 is CASSYGSVNEQFF. CDR3 bases: TGTGCCAGTAGTTACGGTAGCGTCAATGAGCAGTTCTTC. Variable domain in full (rest from reference TRBV19 and TRBJ2-1): DGGITQSPKYLFRKEGQNVTLSCEQNLNHDAMYWYRQDPGQGLRLIYYSQIVNDFQKGDIAEGYSVSREKKESFPLTVTSAQKNPTAFYLCASSYGSVNEQFFGPGTRLTVL.

This clone was detected only a few times. The chain has TRBV5-5 and TRBJ2-7, with a weak D call TRBD2 (6 bases). The V end was cut by 2 bases, the J end by 3 bases, with 12 bases between. The length of the CDR3 is 14 residues. Germline CDR1 and CDR2: SGHKS and YYEKEE (reference sequence). CDR3: CASSFGGLSYEQYF. The CDR3 nucleotides read TGTGCCAGCAGCTTCGGGGGACTCAGCTACGAGCAGTACTTC.

This chain connects TRBV11-2 to TRBJ1-2; maybe TRBD1 (5 bases). The CDR3 has 14 amino acids. Trimming took 1 base from V and 3 from J, leaving 9 bases between them. Germline CDR1 reads SGHAT; CDR2 reads FQNNGV. This CDR3 reads CASSLALTDYGYTF. In DNA, the CDR3 is TGTGCCAGCAGCTTAGCCCTGACAGACTATGGCTACACCTTC.

The V call is TRBV20-1, the J call TRBJ2-5, with 8 positions matching TRBD1. The J segment lost 4 bases and the V segment lost 5 bases, leaving 6 bases of the junction unmatched. Germline V gene data show CDR1 as DFQATT and CDR2 as SNEGSKA (reference sequence). The CDR3 extends over 13 amino acids. CDR3 loop: CSAGGQGGETQYF. In DNA form, the CDR3 reads TGCAGTGCTGGTGGACAGGGAGGAGAGACCCAGTACTTC.

The gene calls are TRBV10-3 and TRBJ1-1; tentatively, D is TRBD1 (5 bases). Germline CDR1 ENHRY, CDR2 SYGVKD. V was cut by 2 bases and J by 4 bases, with 8 bases left in between. CDR3 length equals 13 residues. This CDR3 is CAISEVRGTEAFF. For the CDR3, the DNA is TGTGCCATCAGTGAGGTAAGGGGCACTGAAGCTTTCTTT.

The chain has TRBV5-6 and TRBJ2-2; 8 nucleotides line up with TRBD1. The germline V gene encodes CDR1 SGHDT and CDR2 YYEEEE. Trimming at V came to 5 bases and at J to 7 bases, leaving 10 bases not matched to a gene. The CDR3 spans 15 residues. CDR3 in DNA: TGTGCCAGCAGACTTCGACAGGGGTACGGCGGGGAGCTGTTTTTT. It codes for CASRLRQGYGGELFF. The whole variable domain, filled in from reference TRBV5-6 and TRBJ2-2, reads DAGVTQSPTHLIKTRGQQVTLRCSPKSGHDTVSWYQQALGQGPQFIFQYYEEEERQRGNFPDRFSGHQFPNYSSELNVNALLLGDSALYLCASRLRQGYGGELFFGEGSRLTVL.

The genes are TRBV27 and TRBJ1-1; D call uncertain. V was pared by 7 bases and J by 7 bases, with 10 bases between. The CDR3 spans 11 residues. Germline CDR1 reads MNHEY; CDR2 reads SMNVEV (reference sequence). The CDR3 loop reads CASTGGYEAFF. CDR3 bases: TGTGCCAGCACAGGAGGGTATGAAGCTTTCTTT.

The CDR3 nucleotides are TGTGCCAGCGGAGACAGCGGGAGCACAGATACGCAGTATTTT. The encoded protein is CASGDSGSTDTQYF. The chain carries TRBV13 and TRBJ2-3; a possible D gene is TRBD2 (6 bases). Germline V lookup: CDR1 PRHDT, CDR2 FYEKMQ (reference sequence). V lost 8 bases and J lost 0, with 12 bases in between. The CDR3 totals 14 residues.

This clone was seen just once. The CDR3 is CASSEAGVELFF. The CDR3 DNA reads TGCGCCAGCAGTGAGGCGGGGGTGGAGCTGTTTTTT. The V call is TRBV10-2, the J call TRBJ2-2, with 7 bases fitting TRBD2. Per germline, CDR1 WSHSY and CDR2 SAAADI. The CDR3 is made up of 12 amino acids. J lost 10 bases, V lost 2 bases, and 1 base had no gene match.

This clone was counted between two and nine times. V gene TRBV10-2 combines with J gene TRBJ1-5; 9 bases are a match to TRBD1. The germline V gene has CDR1 WSHSY and CDR2 SAAADI. After removal of 3 bases from V and 4 bases from J, the junction contained 1 base not matched to a gene. This CDR3 spans 14 amino acids. The CDR3 region has the DNA TGCGCCAGCAGTGATGACAGGGGGAATCAGCCCCAGCATTTT. Protein product: CASSDDRGNQPQHF.

By frequency in the sample, this clone is medium-sized. V is TRBV15 and J is TRBJ1-3; no clear D gene. V dropped 1 base and J dropped 2 bases, with 6 bases sitting between them. The CDR3 length is 14 residues. Germline CDR1 and CDR2: LNHNV and YYDKDF (reference sequence). CDR3: CATSRGVTGNTIYF. The DNA of the CDR3 is TGTGCCACCAGCAGAGGTGTTACTGGAAACACCATATATTTT.

This chain joins TRBV11-2 and TRBJ2-3; 8 bases map to TRBD2. Germline V gene data show CDR1 as SGHAT and CDR2 as FQNNGV. J was trimmed by 0 bases and V by 8 bases; bases with no gene match: 4. The CDR3 spans 14 residues. The CDR3: CASHRGGSTDTQYF. The CDR3 DNA reads as TGTGCCAGCCACCGCGGGGGGAGCACAGATACGCAGTATTTT.

J is TRBJ2-3 and V is TRBV19, with 8 nucleotides matching TRBD1. Germline V lookup: CDR1 LNHDA, CDR2 SQIVND (reference sequence). V lost 6 bases to trimming and J lost 5 bases; unmatched junction nucleotides: 10. The CDR3 is made up of 15 amino acids. In nucleotides, the CDR3 is TGTGCCAGTAGCCGGGGCAGGGGGCAAAAAGATACGCAGTATTTT. This encodes CASSRGRGQKDTQYF. Drawing the rest from reference TRBV19 and TRBJ2-3, the complete variable domain is DGGITQSPKYLFRKEGQNVTLSCEQNLNHDAMYWYRQDPGQGLRLIYYSQIVNDFQKGDIAEGYSVSREKKESFPLTVTSAQKNPTAFYLCASSRGRGQKDTQYFGPGTRLTVL.

The chain recombines TRBV28 with TRBJ1-2, with a possible D match to TRBD1 (6 bases). The CDR3 extends over 14 amino acids. Germline CDR1 and CDR2: MDHEN and SYDVKM. With 2 bases removed from V and 3 bases from J, the gap between germline ends came to 10 bases. CDR3 DNA: TGTGCCAGCAGTTTAAGGGACACGTACTATGGCTACACCTTC. It translates to CASSLRDTYYGYTF.

J is TRBJ2-7 and V is TRBV5-1, with 7 bases lining up with TRBD1. From germline, CDR1 is SGHRS and CDR2 YFSETQ. This CDR3 has 15 residues. V trimming: 4 bases; J trimming: 2 bases; junction bases outside the gene matches: 9. The CDR3 bases are TGCGCCAGCAGCCCCAGACAGGGAACCACCTACGAGCAGTACTTC. Residues: CASSPRQGTTYEQYF.

This CDR3 is CASSRTIGGALGNQPQHF. The CDR3 DNA reads as TGTGCCAGCAGTCGTACTATTGGGGGCGCGTTGGGCAATCAGCCCCAGCATTTT. The V gene is TRBV28, the J gene TRBJ1-5, with D tentatively TRBD1 (6 bases). The germline V gene has CDR1 MDHEN and CDR2 SYDVKM. The V gene lost 5 bases and the J gene lost 2 bases, with 22 bases spanning the gap. The CDR3 extends over 18 amino acids. Full variable domain (remainder filled in from reference TRBV28 and TRBJ1-5): DVKVTQSSRYLVKRTGEKVFLECVQDMDHENMFWYRQDPGLGLRLIYFSYDVKMKEKGDIPEGYSVSREKKERFSLILESASTNQTSMYLCASSRTIGGALGNQPQHFGDGTRLSIL.

The chain has TRBV4-1 and TRBJ1-1, with TRBD1 matching 9 bases. The germline V gene encodes CDR1 MGHRA and CDR2 YSYEKL. V lost 3 bases and J lost 4; bases outside the gene matches: 9. This CDR3 contains 16 residues. The CDR3 sequence is CASSQTVRDRVTEAFF. Here the CDR3 DNA reads TGCGCCAGCAGCCAGACGGTAAGGGACAGGGTCACTGAAGCTTTCTTT.

The rearrangement joins TRBV2 to TRBJ2-5, with 9 nucleotides matching TRBD2. The CDR3 covers 15 residues. Germline V gene sequence: CDR1 SNHLY, CDR2 FYNNEI. The trim removed 3 bases at V and 5 bases at J, leaving 7 bases unmatched. The CDR3 coding sequence is TGTGCCAGCAGTGAGAGGACTAGCGATGGGGAGACCCAGTACTTC. Translated, it gives CASSERTSDGETQYF.

The genes are TRBV2 and TRBJ2-5; a possible D gene is TRBD1 (5 bases). The CDR3 loop spans 13 amino acids. Trimming cost V 4 bases and J 2 bases, with 8 bases left between them. Germline V gives CDR1 SNHLY, CDR2 FYNNEI. The CDR3 region is CASSGGWQETQYF. The CDR3 nucleotides are TGTGCCAGCAGTGGGGGCTGGCAAGAGACCCAGTACTTC. Complete variable domain (other parts from reference TRBV2 and TRBJ2-5): EPEVTQTPSHQVTQMGQEVILRCVPISNHLYFYWYRQILGQKVEFLVSFYNNEISEKSEIFDDQFSVERPDGSNFTLKIRSTKLEDSAMYFCASSGGWQETQYFGPGTRLLVL.

This chain uses TRBV9 with TRBJ2-3, with D possibly being TRBD2 (6 bases). CDR1 SGDLS and CDR2 YYNGEE come from the germline V gene. CDR3 length equals 12 residues. Trimming cost V 8 bases and J 2 bases, with 9 bases left between them. CDR3 DNA sequence: TGTGCCAGTCGGGGGATCACAGATACGCAGTATTTT. Protein: CASRGITDTQYF.

The chain is built from TRBV18 and TRBJ1-1, with D possibly matching TRBD1 (6 bases). The germline gives CDR1 KGHSH, CDR2 LQKENI. The V end was cut by 5 bases, the J end by 1 base, with 11 bases between. CDR3 length: 14 residues. CDR3 DNA sequence: TGTGCCAGCTCAGCCCGACAGGAGAACACTGAAGCTTTCTTT. This sequence encodes CASSARQENTEAFF.